The rows below give T cell receptor beta chains drawn from one sample of a study of PD-L1 blockade in urothelial cancer. The assay was immunoSEQ multiplex PCR, and TCRdb's table has in-frame clones only and misses some. The sample holds about 84,000 clones, around 80% seen once. Specimen: PBMCs, collected around atezolizumab (anti-PD-L1) treatment. All receptors come from a man between 65 and 79 years old with urothelial cancer. Each CDR3 is given with its conserved first and last residue. The D gene is left open where the match is weak. Clone size is shown for a subset of rows, as once, few, many or a class of expanded clone.

TRBJ2-7 | NA | few | TRBV9 | CASSVGHQGAGEQYF | TGTGCCAGCAGCGTAGGTCATCAGGGAGCGGGCGAGCAGTACTTC
TRBJ1-5 | NA | few | TRBV29-1 | CSVAENSNQPQHF | TGCAGCGTTGCCGAGAATAGCAATCAGCCCCAGCATTTT
TRBJ2-1 | TRBD2 | NA | TRBV7-9 | CASSSTSGSSGEQFF | TGTGCCAGCAGCTCCACTAGCGGGAGTAGTGGTGAGCAGTTCTTC
TRBJ1-4 | TRBD1 | NA | TRBV9 | CASSRGHTNEKLFF | TGTGCCAGCAGCAGGGGGCACACTAATGAAAAACTGTTTTTT
TRBJ2-2 | TRBD1 | NA | TRBV7-9 | CATRTGSSVDFTGELFF | TGTGCCACGAGGACAGGTAGCTCGGTAGACTTTACCGGGGAGCTGTTTTTT
TRBJ2-7 | TRBD1 | NA | TRBV11-1 | CASSSPTGFNEQYF | TGTGCCAGCAGCTCCCCGACAGGGTTCAACGAGCAGTACTTC
TRBJ1-3 | TRBD1 | NA | TRBV19 | CASSIELQGTGAGNTIYF | TGTGCCAGTAGTATAGAGCTTCAAGGGACAGGGGCTGGAAACACCATATATTTT
TRBJ1-2 | NA | NA | TRBV5-1 | CASSPGGWYGYTF | TGCGCCAGCAGCCCGGGTGGTTGGTATGGCTACACCTTC
TRBJ2-2 | NA | NA | TRBV25-1 | CASTQGTGELFF | TGTGCCAGCACTCAGGGGACCGGGGAGCTGTTTTTT
TRBJ1-5 | NA | NA | TRBV19 | CASSIAGSGADNQPQHF | TGTGCCAGTAGTATAGCGGGGTCAGGGGCTGACAATCAGCCCCAGCATTTT
TRBJ1-4 | NA | NA | TRBV27 | CASSRDGSKKLFF | TGTGCCAGCAGTCGGGACGGGAGTAAAAAACTGTTTTTT
TRBJ2-5 | NA | NA | TRBV5-4 | CASSLRQGLYQETQYF | TGTGCCAGCAGCTTGAGGCAGGGCCTGTACCAAGAGACCCAGTACTTC
TRBJ1-6 | TRBD1 | NA | TRBV5-1 | CASSEGQGRNSPLHF | TGCGCCAGCAGCGAGGGACAGGGGAGGAATTCACCCCTCCACTTT
TRBJ2-7 | NA | NA | TRBV11-3 | CASSLEGGSYEQYF | TGTGCCAGCAGCTTAGAGGGGGGATCCTACGAGCAGTACTTC
TRBJ2-5 | TRBD1 | NA | TRBV6-1 | CASSELYRGPQETQYF | TGTGCCAGCAGTGAACTCTACAGGGGCCCCCAAGAGACCCAGTACTTC
TRBJ1-2 | NA | NA | TRBV4-1 | CASSQALGDVEGYSSFDGYTF | TGCGCCAGCAGCCAAGCCCTAGGGGATGTCGAAGGCTATTCCTCTTTTGATGGCTACACCTTC
TRBJ2-2 | TRBD2 | NA | TRBV6-1 | CASSAGLAGGTGELFF | TGTGCCAGCAGTGCGGGACTAGCGGGAGGCACCGGGGAGCTGTTTTTT
TRBJ2-5 | NA | NA | TRBV5-6 | CASSLPSDISETQYF | TGTGCCAGCAGCTTGCCGTCAGATATATCCGAGACCCAGTACTTC
TRBJ1-4 | TRBD1 | NA | TRBV6-1 | CASRLDRVNEKLFF | TGTGCCAGCAGGCTGGACAGGGTTAATGAAAAACTGTTTTTT
TRBJ1-3 | NA | NA | TRBV7-6 | CASSGGSSGNTIYF | TGTGCCAGCTCGGGCGGGAGCTCTGGAAACACCATATATTTT
TRBJ1-1 | TRBD1 | NA | TRBV5-1 | CASSAGGAQNTEAFF | TGCGCCAGCAGCGCAGGGGGCGCCCAGAACACTGAAGCTTTCTTT
TRBJ2-7 | NA | NA | TRBV5-1 | CASSQNLERGYEQYF | TGCGCCAGCAGCCAGAACTTGGAACGGGGCTACGAGCAGTACTTC
TRBJ2-3 | NA | NA | TRBV5-1 | CASSLAQSTDTQYF | TGCGCCAGCAGCTTGGCTCAGAGCACAGATACGCAGTATTTT
TRBJ1-3 | NA | NA | TRBV19 | CASSPMSSSGNTIYF | TGTGCCAGTAGCCCTATGAGTTCCTCTGGAAACACCATATATTTT
TRBJ2-7 | TRBD1 | NA | TRBV7-9 | CASSLYQGDYEQYF | TGTGCCAGCAGCTTATACCAGGGGGACTACGAGCAGTACTTC
TRBJ2-5 | NA | NA | TRBV2 | CASTKTGVPALPETQYF | TGTGCCAGCACCAAGACTGGCGTTCCAGCTCTTCCAGAGACCCAGTACTTC
TRBJ2-7 | NA | NA | TRBV21-1 | CAAGTLGRVPYEQYF | TGTGCCGCAGGGACTTTAGGGAGAGTACCCTACGAGCAGTACTTC
TRBJ1-2 | TRBD1 | NA | TRBV11-2 | CASSRQGNYGYTF | TGTGCCAGCAGCCGACAGGGAAACTATGGCTACACCTTC
TRBJ2-1 | NA | NA | TRBV7-6 | CASSLGGTGNEQFF | TGTGCCAGCAGCTTAGGGGGGACTGGCAATGAGCAGTTCTTC
TRBJ2-5 | TRBD2 | NA | TRBV5-4 | CASSPAGAETQYF | TGTGCCAGCAGCCCAGCGGGGGCGGAGACCCAGTACTTC
TRBJ2-1 | TRBD1 | NA | TRBV5-1 | CASSRDRDDEQFF | TGCGCCAGCAGCCGTGACAGGGACGATGAGCAGTTCTTC
TRBJ2-1 | NA | NA | TRBV11-2 | CASSQDPGQQFF | TGTGCCAGCAGCCAAGACCCCGGACAACAGTTCTTC
TRBJ2-7 | NA | NA | TRBV21-1 | CASSTFSPPVEQYF | TGTGCCAGCAGCACGTTTTCCCCCCCAGTCGAGCAGTACTTC
TRBJ1-3 | NA | NA | TRBV7-9 | CASSLQGPGNTIYF | TGTGCCAGCAGCCTACAGGGCCCCGGAAACACCATATATTTT
TRBJ2-7 | NA | NA | TRBV7-6 | CASSLAGGAGEQYF | TGTGCCAGCAGCTTAGCAGGCGGGGCTGGCGAGCAGTACTTC
TRBJ2-2 | NA | NA | TRBV2 | CASSRENRGLGGGELFF | TGTGCCAGCAGTCGGGAAAACAGGGGACTTGGTGGCGGGGAGCTGTTTTTT
TRBJ2-5 | NA | NA | TRBV5-1 | CASSTLAEETQYF | TGCGCCAGCAGTACCCTAGCAGAAGAGACCCAGTACTTC
TRBJ2-1 | NA | few | TRBV7-9 | CASSLDLEQFF | TGTGCCAGCAGCCTGGACTTAGAGCAGTTCTTC
TRBJ2-7 | TRBD2 | NA | TRBV6-1 | CASRVAGERYEQYF | TGTGCCAGCAGGGTAGCGGGAGAGAGGTACGAGCAGTACTTC
TRBJ2-5 | TRBD1 | NA | TRBV5-1 | CASSNTGGPETQYF | TGCGCCAGCAGCAACACAGGGGGTCCAGAGACCCAGTACTTC
TRBJ1-2 | TRBD1 | NA | TRBV7-3 | CASSHKRTGVNYGYTF | TGTGCCAGCAGCCACAAACGGACAGGGGTTAACTATGGCTACACCTTC
TRBJ2-5 | TRBD2 | many | TRBV4-1 | CASSPRGGSGELETQYF | TGCGCCAGCAGCCCGAGGGGAGGTAGCGGGGAATTGGAGACCCAGTACTTC
TRBJ2-3 | NA | NA | TRBV9 | CASSTRESTDTQYF | TGTGCCAGCAGCACGCGGGAAAGCACAGATACGCAGTATTTT
TRBJ1-5 | NA | NA | TRBV4-2 | CASSPQYSNQPQHF | TGTGCCAGCAGCCCACAGTATAGCAATCAGCCCCAGCATTTT
TRBJ2-7 | NA | NA | TRBV18 | CASSPRLGEDEQYF | TGTGCCAGCTCACCAAGGCTAGGCGAGGACGAGCAGTACTTC
TRBJ2-7 | TRBD2 | NA | TRBV5-4 | CASSLVGRDSYEQYF | TGTGCCAGCAGCTTGGTTGGGAGGGACTCCTACGAGCAGTACTTC
TRBJ2-7 | NA | NA | TRBV19 | CASSIDSTYEQYF | TGTGCCAGTAGTATAGATTCCACCTACGAGCAGTACTTC
TRBJ2-7 | TRBD1 | NA | TRBV5-1 | CASSPTGTGYEGYEQYF | TGCGCCAGCAGCCCCACCGGGACAGGGTATGAGGGCTACGAGCAGTACTTC
TRBJ1-2 | TRBD1 | NA | TRBV6-5 | CASSSTGTGGTYGYTF | TGTGCCAGCAGTTCCACCGGGACAGGGGGTACCTATGGCTACACCTTC
TRBJ2-7 | TRBD1 | NA | TRBV4-1 | CASSQATGLSGKQYF | TGCGCCAGCAGCCAGGCGACAGGGTTGTCTGGGAAGCAGTACTTC
TRBJ2-1 | TRBD1 | NA | TRBV19 | CASSEAGGYNEQFF | TGTGCCAGTAGTGAGGCAGGGGGCTACAATGAGCAGTTCTTC
TRBJ1-4 | NA | NA | TRBV11-2 | CASSLARGENEKLFF | TGTGCCAGCAGCTTAGCGCGCGGCGAAAATGAAAAACTGTTTTTT
TRBJ2-7 | TRBD2 | NA | TRBV19 | CASSVGLAGASSYEQYF | TGTGCCAGTAGTGTAGGACTAGCGGGAGCCTCCTCCTACGAGCAGTACTTC
TRBJ1-1 | NA | NA | TRBV2 | CASGQTGSVAEAFF | TGTGCCAGCGGACAAACAGGGTCTGTCGCTGAAGCTTTCTTT